This T cell receptor beta chain is from a study of blood T cell repertoires in COVID-19. Background on the study: The cDNA or gDNA used as material had been derived from T cells, B-cell-depleted T cells, or PBMCs.

Recovered Cohort 3 donors showed two negative PCRs, clearance, or symptom resolution. Germline V gene sequence: CDR1 LGHDT, CDR2 YNNKEL (reference sequence). V dropped 4 bases and J dropped 3; count of bases not matched to a gene: 8. This CDR3 region has 16 residues. This table comes from immunoSEQ multiplex PCR, and its TCRdb copy is limited to in-frame clones, with some not included. The sample consists of just over 300,000 clones, over 75% of them appearing once. The chain couples TRBV3-1 (or the pseudogene TRBV3-2) to TRBJ2-5, with 10 bases lining up with TRBD2. Sequencing was performed on PBMCs or T cells enriched from blood (not recorded which). This receptor was taken from a woman between 40 and 55 years old who had recovered from COVID-19. DNA of the CDR3: TGTGCCAGCAGCCGCCGTAGCGGGGGGACCAAAGAGACCCAGTACTTC. It codes for CASSRRSGGTKETQYF.